A single sample gave rise to the 10 T cell receptor beta chains below, sequenced in a study of blood T cell repertoires in COVID-19. Assay: immunoSEQ multiplex PCR; the TCRdb copy retains only in-frame clones and omits some. Here the sample spans 90,000 to 150,000 clones, 85% to 90% being singletons. Sequencing was carried out using peripheral blood. These receptors originate from a man aged 65 to 85 with active or convalescent COVID-19.

The rearrangement links TRBV2 to TRBJ1-2; D not certain. The CDR3 length is 11 residues. The V gene's germline CDR1 is SNHLY and CDR2 FYNNEI. Trimming took off 7 bases at V and 6 bases at J, with 9 bases between the two ends. The CDR3 here is CASNRRDGYTF. CDR3 coding DNA: TGTGCCAGCAATAGGAGGGATGGCTACACCTTC. Full variable domain (missing parts from reference TRBV2 and TRBJ1-2): EPEVTQTPSHQVTQMGQEVILRCVPISNHLYFYWYRQILGQKVEFLVSFYNNEISEKSEIFDDQFSVERPDGSNFTLKIRSTKLEDSAMYFCASNRRDGYTFGSGTRLTVV.

The chain uses TRBV18 and TRBJ2-7; 11 positions agree with TRBD2. The germline CDR1 and CDR2 sequences are KGHSH and LQKENI. This CDR3 is 15 amino acids long. J lost 4 bases, V lost 4 bases, and 6 bases had no gene match. CDR3 coding DNA: TGTGCCAGCTCACTGGCCGGGACTAGCGGTTACGAGCAGTACTTC. It encodes CASSLAGTSGYEQYF.

As to this clone: The same CDR3 can be traced to other DNA sequences in this sample. This sequence joins TRBV3-1 (or the pseudogene TRBV3-2) and TRBJ2-3; 11 bases agree with TRBD2. CDR1 is LGHDT, CDR2 YNNKEL, per germline (reference sequence). With 6 bases clipped from V and 3 bases from J, the junction kept 5 bases outside the gene matches. The CDR3 extends over 15 amino acids. CDR3 sequence (DNA): TGTGCCAGCAGGCCCGGGACTAGCGGTACAGATACGCAGTATTTT. Translated: CASRPGTSGTDTQYF.

This clone was recorded a few times. The chain has TRBV5-1 and TRBJ2-7; D unclear. Germline values: CDR1 SGHRS, CDR2 YFSETQ. The CDR3 is 12 amino acids. V gave up 4 bases and J gave up 7 bases, with 12 bases separating them. The CDR3 is CASSESGYEQYF. The CDR3 nucleotides are TGCGCCAGCAGCGAGAGTGGTTATGAGCAGTACTTC. Drawing the rest from reference TRBV5-1 and TRBJ2-7, the complete variable domain is KAGVTQTPRYLIKTRGQQVTLSCSPISGHRSVSWYQQTPGQGLQFLFEYFSETQRNKGNFPGRFSGRQFSNSRSEMNVSTLELGDSALYLCASSESGYEQYFGPGTRLTVT.

V usage is TRBV27 and J usage is TRBJ1-1; 7 positions match TRBD1. Germline assignment: CDR1 MNHEY and CDR2 SMNVEV (reference sequence). Trimming at V came to 5 bases and at J to 4 bases, leaving 7 bases not matched to a gene. The CDR3 sequence is 14 residues long. This CDR3 is CASSLRQGTTEAFF. The CDR3 nucleotides read TGTGCCAGCAGTCTACGACAGGGCACCACTGAAGCTTTCTTT.

This chain joins TRBV28 and TRBJ2-2; no clear D. CDR1 is MDHEN, CDR2 SYDVKM, per germline. With 7 bases removed from V and 0 bases from J, the gap between germline ends came to 6 bases. The CDR3 spans 13 residues. Written as DNA, the CDR3 is TGTGCCAGCACGGTCACGAACACCGGGGAGCTGTTTTTT. Protein product: CASTVTNTGELFF.

The genes are TRBV11-2 and TRBJ1-5; 7 bases align to TRBD1. V lost 1 base, J lost 5 bases, and 5 bases stayed unmatched. CDR1 is SGHAT, CDR2 FQNNGV, per germline. The CDR3 is 15 residues long. Here the CDR3 DNA reads TGTGCCAGCAGCTTAGGAGGGGGCGCGCATCAGCCCCAGCATTTT. Protein: CASSLGGGAHQPQHF.

This chain uses TRBV10-3 with TRBJ1-6; 9 bases fit TRBD1. V lost 6 bases and J lost 5; bases outside the gene matches: 5. The CDR3 has 15 residues. The V gene's germline CDR1 is ENHRY and CDR2 SYGVKD. The CDR3 here is CAIRGQGLNNSPLHF. DNA of the CDR3: TGTGCCATCAGGGGACAGGGTTTAAATAATTCACCCCTCCACTTT.

The CDR3 DNA reads TGTGCCAGCAGTGTAGAAGCGGGATACGAGCAGTACTTC. Translating gives CASSVEAGYEQYF. The gene calls are TRBV6-4 and TRBJ2-7; 7 bases align to TRBD2. From germline, CDR1 is MRHNA and CDR2 SNTAGT. The CDR3 spans 13 residues. After removal of 4 bases from V and 4 bases from J, the junction contained 4 bases not matched to a gene.

This rearrangement joins TRBV5-6 to TRBJ1-2, with 9 bases that match TRBD1. This CDR3 is 13 amino acids long. V shed 2 bases and J 7 bases; nucleotides not matched to a gene: 3. Germline V CDR1 and CDR2: SGHDT, YYEEEE. The CDR3 is CASSFTGGGGYTF. CDR3 in DNA: TGTGCCAGCAGCTTCACAGGGGGCGGTGGCTACACCTTC. The full variable domain, rest sourced from reference TRBV5-6 and TRBJ1-2, is DAGVTQSPTHLIKTRGQQVTLRCSPKSGHDTVSWYQQALGQGPQFIFQYYEEEERQRGNFPDRFSGHQFPNYSSELNVNALLLGDSALYLCASSFTGGGGYTFGSGTRLTVV.